This note documents a single T cell receptor (beta chain) sequence. TCRdb recomputed calls from the 5' RACE reads with MiXCR, one row per CDR3 protein. The sample contains 8,500 to 9,500 distinct CDR3 sequences, approximately 61% of which appear only once. This CDR3 is 14 amino acids long. The ends lost 4 bases at V and 2 bases at J; junction bases unmatched: 3. The germline V gene encodes CDR1 SGHTA and CDR2 FQGNSA. J is TRBJ2-3 and V is TRBV7-2; 7 positions match TRBD1. The clonotype comes from a female donor with breast cancer. Sequenced material: tumor-infiltrating memory CD4+ T cells sorted from the breast tumor. Subset noted: memory CD4+ T cells, CD4+CD45RO+CD25-. The CDR3 here is CASSYDRDTDTQYF. DNA for the CDR3: TGTGCCAGCAGCTATGACAGGGACACAGATACGCAGTATTTT.